Below, 18 T cell receptor beta chains from the same sample are listed, as sequenced in a study of blood T cell repertoires in COVID-19. The method was immunoSEQ multiplex PCR; TCRdb's version includes in-frame clones alone and lacks a portion of them. This table holds over 200,000 clones, approximately 83% found once. The sequenced material came from peripheral blood. The receptors derive from a woman in her 30s who had recovered from COVID-19.

This chain joins TRBV28 and TRBJ1-5, with D maybe TRBD1 (5 bases). CDR3 length: 15 residues. Germline V gene lookup returns CDR1 MDHEN and CDR2 SYDVKM. Trimming shortened V by 6 bases and J by 3 bases, and 15 bases separated the two germline ends. The CDR3 reads CASSPGGDDNQPQHF. CDR3 bases: TGTGCCAGCAGCCCCGGGGGGGACGACAATCAGCCCCAGCATTTT.

This rearrangement joins TRBV3-1 (or the pseudogene TRBV3-2) to TRBJ2-7; D gene unclear. The V and J ends lost 1 base and 0 bases respectively, with 7 bases between them. Germline V lookup: CDR1 LGHDT, CDR2 YNNKEL (reference sequence). This CDR3 has 14 residues. This CDR3 is CASSQARVSYEQYF. DNA for the CDR3: TGTGCCAGCAGCCAAGCCCGAGTCTCCTACGAGCAGTACTTC.

This chain joins TRBV4-1 and TRBJ1-6; the D gene is possibly TRBD1 (6 bases). This CDR3 comprises 16 residues. Germline lookup yields CDR1 MGHRA and CDR2 YSYEKL. V dropped 3 bases and J dropped 1 base, with 10 bases sitting between them. The CDR3 DNA is TGCGCCAGCAGCCAGCCGACAGGATCCTATAATTCACCCCTCCACTTT. Protein: CASSQPTGSYNSPLHF.

The J gene is TRBJ2-7, the V gene TRBV18, with 10 bases matching TRBD2. V lost 4 bases and J lost 1; bases outside the gene matches: 4. This CDR3 region has 15 residues. Germline V gives CDR1 KGHSH, CDR2 LQKENI. CDR3 coding DNA: TGTGCCAGCTCACTACTAGCGGGGCCTTCCTACGAGCAGTACTTC. Protein sequence: CASSLLAGPSYEQYF.

This sequence joins TRBV6-2 or TRBV6-3 and TRBJ2-3, with 12 bases that match TRBD2. J lost 5 bases, V lost 2 bases, and 8 bases had no gene match. The CDR3 consists of 17 residues. Germline loops: CDR1 MNHEY, CDR2 SVGEGT. Here the CDR3 reads CASSYTLAGGQVDTQYF. The CDR3 bases are TGTGCCAGCAGTTACACCCTAGCGGGGGGGCAGGTAGATACGCAGTATTTT.

The V and J genes are TRBV10-3 and TRBJ2-7; 7 nucleotides agree with TRBD1. Germline CDR1 and CDR2: ENHRY and SYGVKD. The trim removed 4 bases at V and 0 bases at J, leaving 12 bases unmatched. There are 17 residues in the CDR3. The CDR3 protein is CAISGTGTVPGSYEQYF. The CDR3 DNA reads TGTGCCATCAGTGGTACCGGGACAGTCCCAGGCTCCTACGAGCAGTACTTC.

This clone appeared once. Here the CDR3 reads CASSVVRGNRIPQPQHF. The CDR3 nucleotides are TGTGCCAGCAGCGTAGTTCGGGGAAACAGAATTCCTCAGCCCCAGCATTTT. The rearrangement joins TRBV9 to TRBJ1-5; no clear D. Germline V CDR1 and CDR2: SGDLS, YYNGEE. Deletions cut 0 bases from V and 6 bases from J, with 19 bases between. The CDR3 covers 17 residues.

The CDR3 DNA is TGCGCCAGCAGCCCGAGGACAGGGGAGAGTGGTTATGGCTACACCTTC. Encoded protein: CASSPRTGESGYGYTF. The chain combines TRBV5-1 with TRBJ1-2; TRBD1 agrees at 9 bases. Per germline, CDR1 SGHRS and CDR2 YFSETQ. The CDR3 spans 16 residues. V was clipped by 4 bases and J by 5 bases; unmatched bases: 12.

The chain couples TRBV7-6 to TRBJ1-1, with TRBD1 matching over 9 bases. CDR1 and CDR2 from the germline V gene are SGHVS and FNYEAQ. The J segment lost 4 bases and the V segment lost 0 bases, leaving 3 bases of the junction unmatched. The CDR3 is made up of 15 amino acids. The CDR3 sequence: CASSLATGGFTEAFF. In nucleotides, the CDR3 is TGTGCCAGCAGCTTAGCGACAGGGGGTTTCACTGAAGCTTTCTTT.

Comment on this clone: At one end, the junction sequence differs from germline, possibly due to a read error. The J gene is TRBJ1-1, the V gene TRBV2; 7 bases are shared with TRBD1. The CDR3 is made up of 14 amino acids. Germline assignment: CDR1 SNHLY and CDR2 FYNNEI. Here the CDR3 DNA reads TGTGCCAGCAGAAAACAGGGGATGAATACTGAAGCTTTCTTT. As protein: CASRKQGMNTEAFF.

The chain has TRBV29-1 and TRBJ1-3; unclear D gene. The CDR3 spans 13 residues. Germline-derived CDR1 and CDR2 are SQVTM and ANQGSEA. V gave up 6 bases and J gave up 0 bases, with 9 bases separating them. As DNA, the CDR3 is TGCAGCGTGACCCAGGTCTCTGGAAACACCATATATTTT. This gives the protein CSVTQVSGNTIYF.

The rearrangement uses TRBV5-4 and TRBJ1-3; tentative D call: TRBD1 (6 bases). Trimming cost V 5 bases and J 2 bases, with 26 bases left between them. This CDR3 is 19 amino acids long. Germline V CDR1 and CDR2: SGHNT, YYREEE (reference sequence). CDR3 coding DNA: TGTGCCAGCAGACCCCTTATCCCGGGACAAAAGGAGACTGGAAACACCATATATTTT. This translates into CASRPLIPGQKETGNTIYF.

This sequence joins TRBV27 and TRBJ1-1; TRBD1 matches 9 bases. V was pared by 3 bases and J by 4 bases, with 0 bases of the junction left unmatched. This CDR3 is 13 amino acids long. Germline CDR1 MNHEY, CDR2 SMNVEV (reference sequence). This CDR3 reads CASSLTGGTEAFF. The CDR3 nucleotides read TGTGCCAGCAGTTTGACAGGGGGCACTGAAGCTTTCTTT.

A remark on this clone: The sample contains more than one DNA sequence encoding this CDR3. The rearrangement joins TRBV7-2 to TRBJ2-5, with 13 bases identical to TRBD2. V gave up 1 base and J gave up 1 base; unmatched junction bases: 3. The CDR3 contains 17 residues. Germline V gene data show CDR1 as SGHTA and CDR2 as FQGNSA. CDR3 in DNA: TGTGCCAGCAGCTTAGAGAGACTAGCGGGGGGCCAAGAGACCCAGTACTTC. Translated, it gives CASSLERLAGGQETQYF. The entire variable domain, with the rest obtained from reference TRBV7-2 and TRBJ2-5, is as follows: GAGVSQSPSNKVTEKGKDVELRCDPISGHTALYWYRQSLGQGLEFLIYFQGNSAPDKSGLPSDRFSAERTGGSVSTLTIQRTQQEDSAVYLCASSLERLAGGQETQYFGPGTRLLVL.

Here the CDR3 DNA reads TGCGCCAGCAGCTTTTATTCAGGGGAAGAGACCCAGTACTTC. Amino acids: CASSFYSGEETQYF. The rearrangement joins TRBV5-1 to TRBJ2-5, with D possibly being TRBD1 (6 bases). V lost 2 bases, J lost 3 bases, and 11 bases lay in between. The length of the CDR3 is 14 residues. The germline V gene encodes CDR1 SGHRS and CDR2 YFSETQ.

The chain combines TRBV2 with TRBJ1-6; 7 bases are shared with TRBD1. The CDR3 has 15 residues. The V gene end was trimmed by 6 bases and the J gene end by 5 bases; junction bases not matched to a gene: 7. Germline loops: CDR1 SNHLY, CDR2 FYNNEI. In DNA form, the CDR3 reads TGTGCCAGCAGGAGGGGGACAGCAGATAATTCACCCCTCCACTTT. Translating gives CASRRGTADNSPLHF.

This chain joins TRBV14 and TRBJ2-7, with 7 bases aligning to TRBD1. The length of the CDR3 is 15 residues. The ends lost 3 bases at V and 3 bases at J; junction bases unmatched: 8. The V gene's germline CDR1 is SGHDN and CDR2 FVKESK. In nucleotides, the CDR3 is TGTGCCAGCAGCCATCGGACAGGTTTCCTCTACGAGCAGTACTTC. Translating gives CASSHRTGFLYEQYF.

The gene calls are TRBV6-1 and TRBJ2-7, with 9 positions matching TRBD2. Germline lookup yields CDR1 MNHNS and CDR2 SASEGT. The CDR3 covers 14 residues. Trimming removed 4 bases from V and 7 bases from J; junction bases left unmatched: 8. CDR3 nucleotide sequence: TGTGCCAGCAGTGGAGCTAGCGGGGCTCGGGAGCAGTACTTC. Translation gives CASSGASGAREQYF.